These T cell receptor beta chains were read from a single sample in a study of beta chain features in type 1 diabetes. Measured with immunoSEQ multiplex PCR; TCRdb has only the in-frame clones, and not every one. Counted here are fewer than 200,000 clones, about 8.5% occurring once; the ten biggest clones make up approximately 0.65%. The sample was central memory CD4+ T cells from blood. Receptors originate from a man aged 18 to 30 in good health. CDR3s include the opening cysteine and the closing phenylalanine or tryptophan. The D gene is left open where the match is weak. Clone size is stated in some rows and not others, as once, few, many or a class when expanded.

-,TRBJ1-2,TRBV5-1,TRBD1,CASRIGQGDGYTF,TGCGCCAGCCGGATAGGACAGGGGGATGGCTACACCTTC
many,TRBJ2-3,TRBV28,-,CASSLENTQYF,TGTGCCAGCAGTCTCGAGAATACGCAGTATTTT
-,TRBJ2-7,TRBV6-6,-,CASSYPDGEQYF,TGTGCCAGCAGTTATCCCGACGGGGAGCAGTACTTC
-,TRBJ2-7,TRBV19,TRBD1,CASSTRDSLYEQYF,TGTGCCAGTAGTACCAGGGACAGTCTCTACGAGCAGTACTTC
few,TRBJ1-2,TRBV5-4,TRBD1,CASSFSGTGGIGYTF,TGTGCCAGCAGCTTTTCTGGGACAGGGGGTATTGGCTACACCTTC
-,TRBJ2-5,TRBV7-6,-,CASSLAGNQETQYF,TGTGCCAGCAGCTTAGCGGGCAACCAAGAGACCCAGTACTTC
many,TRBJ2-1,TRBV9,TRBD1,CASTKGGQGHNEQFF,TGTGCCAGCACCAAGGGGGGACAGGGACACAATGAGCAGTTCTTC
few,TRBJ2-6,TRBV4-2,-,CASSPTGGANVLTF,TGTGCCAGCAGCCCGACTGGTGGGGCCAACGTCCTGACTTTC
-,TRBJ2-7,TRBV6-1,-,CASSEAVGGSSYEQYF,TGTGCCAGCAGTGAAGCGGTTGGGGGCAGCTCCTACGAGCAGTACTTC
few,TRBJ1-2,TRBV7-9,-,CASSRGQIINYGYTF,TGTGCCAGCAGCAGAGGACAGATAATAAACTATGGCTACACCTTC
-,TRBJ2-1,TRBV19,TRBD2,CASSINIAGTYNEQFF,TGTGCCAGTAGTATAAATATAGCGGGGACCTACAATGAGCAGTTCTTC
-,TRBJ2-7,TRBV18,-,CASSRQESYEQYF,TGTGCCAGTTCGAGACAGGAGAGCTACGAGCAGTACTTC
-,TRBJ2-7,TRBV27,TRBD1,CASSLRGDRGYEQYF,TGTGCCAGCAGTTTAAGGGGGGACAGGGGGTACGAGCAGTACTTC
-,TRBJ2-1,TRBV7-6,-,CASSLLPGGSYNEQFF,TGTGCCAGCAGCTTATTGCCCGGGGGCTCCTACAATGAGCAGTTCTTC
-,TRBJ1-2,TRBV28,-,CASSPTEKGYTF,TGTGCCAGCAGTCCCACTGAGAAAGGCTACACCTTC
few,TRBJ2-7,TRBV18,TRBD2,CASSPPVLAGEEQYF,TGTGCCAGCTCACCACCGGTTCTAGCGGGAGAAGAGCAGTACTTC
-,TRBJ1-5,TRBV6-1,-,CASRANRVTQPQHF,TGTGCCAGCAGGGCTAACAGGGTAACCCAGCCCCAGCATTTT
-,TRBJ2-3,TRBV5-1,-,CASSVLKGTDTQYF,TGCGCCAGCAGCGTACTCAAGGGGACAGATACGCAGTATTTT
few,TRBJ1-2,TRBV28,TRBD1,CASRTNGQGLYGYTF,TGTGCCAGCAGGACAAACGGACAGGGCTTATATGGCTACACCTTC
-,TRBJ2-4,TRBV5-4,-,CASSLGQGVLNIQYF,TGTGCCAGCAGCCTGGGGCAGGGTGTCTTAAACATTCAGTACTTC
few,TRBJ1-2,TRBV27,-,CASSLSQGIGYGYTF,TGTGCCAGCAGTTTGTCACAGGGTATAGGGTATGGCTACACCTTC
few,TRBJ1-5,TRBV6-1,TRBD1,CASSTGQPNQPQHF,TGTGCCAGCAGCACGGGACAGCCCAATCAGCCCCAGCATTTT
many,TRBJ1-5,TRBV9,-,CASSWSGDSNQPQHF,TGTGCCAGCAGCTGGTCTGGAGATAGCAATCAGCCCCAGCATTTT
few,TRBJ1-5,TRBV7-8,-,CASSLGQVNQPQHF,TGTGCCAGCAGCTTGGGGCAGGTCAATCAGCCCCAGCATTTT
many,TRBJ2-7,TRBV19,-,CASRGSYEQYF,TGTGCCAGTCGCGGATCCTACGAGCAGTACTTC
-,TRBJ2-1,TRBV11-3,TRBD2,CASSWGTTGDEQFF,TGTGCCAGCAGCTGGGGGACTACTGGCGATGAGCAGTTCTTC
-,TRBJ1-4,TRBV29-1,-,CSVGHSPEKLFF,TGCAGCGTTGGACATTCCCCTGAAAAACTGTTTTTT
-,TRBJ1-1,TRBV5-1,TRBD1,CASSWTGETEAFF,TGCGCCAGCAGCTGGACAGGGGAGACTGAAGCTTTCTTT
few,TRBJ1-4,TRBV18,-,CASSPSRDEKLFF,TGTGCCAGCTCACCCTCCAGGGATGAAAAACTGTTTTTT
few,TRBJ2-1,TRBV5-4,TRBD2,CASTPGLAGLNEQFF,TGTGCCAGCACCCCGGGACTAGCGGGATTAAATGAGCAGTTCTTC
few,TRBJ2-3,TRBV4-3,TRBD2,CASSLRGAVTDTQYF,TGCGCCAGCAGCCTGCGGGGGGCAGTCACAGATACGCAGTATTTT
-,TRBJ2-2,TRBV4-2,TRBD2,CASSQDPRTSGSVSGTGELFF,TGTGCCAGCAGCCAAGACCCTAGAACTAGCGGGAGTGTGAGCGGCACCGGGGAGCTGTTTTTT
few,TRBJ2-7,TRBV5-1,TRBD1,CASSVTGGSYEQYF,TGCGCCAGCAGCGTGACAGGGGGATCCTACGAGCAGTACTTC
few,TRBJ1-1,TRBV4-2,TRBD1,CASSQENRGMNTEAFF,TGTGCCAGCAGCCAAGAAAACAGGGGAATGAACACTGAAGCTTTCTTT
-,TRBJ2-5,TRBV5-6,-,CASSFKETQYF,TGTGCCAGCAGCTTTAAAGAGACCCAGTACTTC
few,TRBJ2-7,TRBV9,-,CASSSTDYYEQYF,TGTGCCAGCAGCTCAACGGACTACTACGAGCAGTACTTC
few,TRBJ2-3,TRBV7-2,TRBD1,CASSLDQGADTQYF,TGTGCCAGCAGCTTAGATCAGGGGGCAGATACGCAGTATTTT
-,TRBJ1-5,TRBV19,-,CASSPDTYQPQHF,TGTGCCAGTAGTCCAGACACCTATCAGCCCCAGCATTTT
-,TRBJ2-5,TRBV5-1,-,CASGTSGTPEETQYF,TGCGCCAGCGGAACCTCCGGGACACCCGAAGAGACCCAGTACTTC
-,TRBJ2-3,TRBV7-7,TRBD2,CASSLGRTSGGTQYF,TGTGCCAGCAGCCTCGGAAGGACTAGCGGGGGGACGCAGTATTTT
-,TRBJ2-5,TRBV5-8,-,CASSLAGLRSETQYF,TGTGCCAGCAGCTTGGCAGGATTAAGATCGGAGACCCAGTACTTC
many,TRBJ2-3,TRBV7-9,TRBD2,CATEPRLAPDTQYF,TGTGCCACCGAGCCCAGACTAGCCCCAGATACGCAGTATTTT
-,TRBJ1-2,TRBV7-2,-,CASSLGGVKHYGYTF,TGTGCCAGCAGCTTAGGAGGAGTTAAACACTATGGCTACACCTTC
-,TRBJ2-2,TRBV7-7,TRBD1,CASSLIGTGDTGELFF,TGTGCTAGCAGCTTGATCGGGACAGGGGACACCGGGGAGCTGTTTTTT
few,TRBJ1-2,TRBV6-5,-,CASSPHQGPNYGYTF,TGTGCCAGCAGTCCACACCAGGGGCCGAACTATGGCTACACCTTC
-,TRBJ1-1,TRBV19,-,CASSPTSRGNTEAFF,TGTGCCAGTAGCCCGACGTCGCGGGGGAACACTGAAGCTTTCTTT
-,TRBJ1-5,TRBV19,-,CASSIRLSNQPQHF,TGTGCCAGTAGTATTAGACTGTCGAATCAGCCCCAGCATTTT
-,TRBJ2-1,TRBV19,-,CASRLDSLYNEQFF,TGTGCCAGTAGACTGGACAGCCTCTACAATGAGCAGTTCTTC
few,TRBJ2-7,TRBV28,TRBD1,CASSSPGTGTYEQYF,TGTGCCAGCAGTTCCCCCGGGACAGGAACCTACGAGCAGTACTTC
few,TRBJ2-1,TRBV6-6,-,CASRAGRYNEQFF,TGTGCCAGCAGGGCAGGGAGGTACAATGAGCAGTTCTTC
few,TRBJ1-3,TRBV30,-,CAWSVRARDTIYF,TGTGCCTGGAGTGTACGGGCGCGGGACACCATATATTTT
many,TRBJ2-2,TRBV30,-,CAWSRLQNTGELFF,TGTGCCTGGAGTCGGTTGCAGAACACCGGGGAGCTGTTTTTT
few,TRBJ1-2,TRBV7-9,TRBD1,CASSQGQGLYGYTF,TGTGCCAGCAGCCAGGGACAGGGCCTCTATGGCTACACCTTC